One sample yielded the 16 T cell receptor beta chains listed below, sequenced in a study of regulatory T cells in long-lasting Graves disease. Time point reported: newly diagnosed GD, antithyroid drugs for less than 3 months. With RNA extracted from PBMCs as input, the TCR library was made. The TCR beta library used iRepertoire HTBI primers with Arm-PCR amplification of CDR3. From the multiplex PCR reads, TCRdb called clonotypes with MiXCR, one entry per CDR3 protein. The table includes 530,000 or so distinct CDR3 sequences, around 15% detected once. The sample was also reused in another study, on T cells in Graves' hyperthyroidism and ophthalmopathy.

The starting material was peripheral blood mononuclear cells (PBMCs), obtained at new diagnosis, from a patient treated with antithyroid drugs. The receptors here all came from a man between 18 and 35 years old with Graves disease.

In its sample, this clonotype was seen once. At one boundary the junction diverges from the germline segment, which might be a read error. The chain links TRBV30 to TRBJ2-2; 12 nucleotides line up with TRBD2. The CDR3 consists of 16 residues. Germline V gene lookup returns CDR1 GTSNPN and CDR2 SVGIG (reference sequence). The CDR3 sequence: CAWSVTSGRVTGELLF. The CDR3, as DNA: TGTGCCTGGAGTGTGACTAGCGGGAGAGTTACCGGGGAGCTGCTTTTT.

This clonotype came up many times. The chain joins TRBV9 to TRBJ2-5; D gene unclear. The CDR3 covers 12 residues. V dropped 0 bases and J dropped 6 bases, with 6 bases sitting between them. Germline-derived CDR1 and CDR2 are SGDLS and YYNGEE. The CDR3 coding sequence is TGTGCCAGCAGCGTAGACCTGAAGACCCAGTACTTC. Translating gives CASSVDLKTQYF.

This chain uses TRBV6-1 with TRBJ2-7; 8 positions match TRBD1. CDR1 and CDR2 from the germline V gene are MNHNS and SASEGT. The CDR3 totals 14 residues. The trim removed 8 bases at V and 3 bases at J, leaving 9 bases unmatched. CDR3 region: CASETRTGIYEQYF. The CDR3, as DNA: TGTGCCAGCGAAACGCGGACAGGGATCTACGAGCAGTACTTC.

Of note for this clonotype: Given a much more abundant clone one base away, this may be a read error. CDR3 coding DNA: TGTGCCAACAGTTTAACTAGCGGGAGTGCGGACCAGTACTTC. Its translation: CANSLTSGSADQYF. The V call is TRBV28, the J call TRBJ2-5; the match to TRBD2 covers 11 bases. The CDR3 runs to 14 residues. Germline V gene sequence: CDR1 MDHEN, CDR2 SYDVKM.

This chain links TRBV20-1 with TRBJ2-1, with D unclear. Germline values: CDR1 DFQATT, CDR2 SNEGSKA (reference sequence). Trimming removed 7 bases from V and 6 bases from J, with 13 bases in between. The CDR3 has 12 amino acids. The CDR3 sequence: CSVDSRGNEQFF. The CDR3 DNA is TGCAGTGTCGACTCCCGAGGCAATGAGCAGTTCTTC.

This clonotype was observed many times. This rearrangement joins TRBV6-1 to TRBJ2-6; D gene ambiguous. From germline, CDR1 is MNHNS and CDR2 SASEGT. V was shortened by 5 bases and J by 2 bases, with 10 bases between the two germline ends. The CDR3 has 15 amino acids. CDR3 loop: CASSQDLAGANVLTF. The CDR3 DNA reads TGTGCCAGCAGTCAGGACCTCGCTGGGGCCAACGTCCTGACTTTC.

On this clonotype itself: Given a much more abundant clone one base away, this may be a read error. The chain uses TRBV28 and TRBJ2-5; possibly TRBD2 for D (6 bases). The V end was cut by 8 bases, the J end by 3 bases, with 22 bases between. The CDR3 contains 16 residues. Per the germline V gene, CDR1 is MDHEN and CDR2 is SYDVKM. In DNA, the CDR3 is TGTGCCAGCGCACTTCCCGACGATGGGGGGAAAGAGACCCAGTACTTC. It yields the protein CASALPDDGGKETQYF.

This clonotype was counted many times. The chain employs TRBV12-3 or TRBV12-4 and TRBJ2-2; possibly TRBD2 for D (5 bases). The CDR3 contains 15 residues. V was trimmed by 3 bases and J by 3 bases, leaving 11 bases between them. CDR3 nucleotides: TGTGCCAGCAGTTTTGCGGGTTCGGACACCGGGGAGCTGTTTTTT. Residues: CASSFAGSDTGELFF.

There are many counts of this clonotype. J is TRBJ2-3 and V is TRBV12-3 or TRBV12-4, with a possible D match to TRBD2 (5 bases). This CDR3 region has 14 residues. V lost 6 bases, J lost 5 bases, and 15 bases lay in between. The CDR3 sequence is CASSRAGEGDTQYF. Written as DNA, the CDR3 is TGTGCCAGCAGCCGCGCCGGGGAAGGAGATACGCAGTATTTT.

About this clonotype: A much larger clone differs from this one at a single base, so this may be a read error. The genes are TRBV28 and TRBJ1-2; no definite D call. The CDR3 length is 12 residues. The V and J ends lost 10 bases and 2 bases respectively, with 11 bases between them. Germline V gene data show CDR1 as MDHEN and CDR2 as SYDVKM. CDR3 sequence (DNA): TGTGCCATCGGCCCCCTGAACTATGGCTACACCTTC. Translation: CAIGPLNYGYTF.

This clonotype was detected a few times. CDR3 protein: CSARDIGTGLSQPQHF. CDR3 nucleotides: TGCAGTGCTAGGGATATTGGGACAGGGTTGAGCCAGCCCCAGCATTTT. The J gene is TRBJ1-5, the V gene TRBV20-1; the match to TRBD1 covers 9 bases. CDR3 size: 16 residues. Trimming at V came to 3 bases and at J to 7 bases, leaving 13 bases not matched to a gene. Looked up from germline, CDR1 is DFQATT and CDR2 is SNEGSKA (reference sequence).

The chain couples TRBV29-1 to TRBJ2-1; tentative D call: TRBD2 (6 bases). The CDR3 length is 14 residues. Germline CDR1 and CDR2: SQVTM and ANQGSEA. Trimming shortened V by 3 bases and J by 7 bases, and 16 bases separated the two germline ends. CDR3 in DNA: TGCAGCGTTGACGGGCGGGCCGGGGGTAATGAGCAGTTCTTC. Protein product: CSVDGRAGGNEQFF.

The chain combines TRBV5-1 with TRBJ2-2; the D is unclear. This CDR3 is 15 amino acids long. CDR1 and CDR2 from the germline V gene are SGHRS and YFSETQ. The ends were cut back, 1 base at V and 8 bases at J, with 15 bases in the middle. CDR3 amino acids: CASSLTWSSAGELFF. CDR3 sequence (DNA): TGCGCCAGCAGCTTGACGTGGTCGAGCGCTGGGGAGCTGTTTTTT.

The chain uses TRBV28 and TRBJ2-1, with TRBD2 matching over 10 bases. V shed 2 bases and J 9 bases; nucleotides not matched to a gene: 7. Germline-derived CDR1 and CDR2 are MDHEN and SYDVKM. This CDR3 is built from 15 residues. This chain's CDR3 is CASSLRPSGSPEQFF. The CDR3 coding sequence is TGTGCCAGCAGTTTAAGGCCTAGCGGGAGTCCTGAGCAGTTCTTC.

Ten or more counts support this clonotype. The chain's CDR3 is CASSSTQKWYEQYF. The CDR3 DNA sequence: TGTGCCAGCAGTTCCACCCAGAAGTGGTACGAGCAGTACTTC. This rearrangement joins TRBV27 to TRBJ2-7, with D hard to call. The CDR3 extends over 14 amino acids. Trimming took 4 bases from V and 4 from J, leaving 14 bases between them. Germline V CDR1 and CDR2: MNHEY, SMNVEV (reference sequence).

This clonotype was found many times. J is TRBJ2-1 and V is TRBV7-9; D might be TRBD2 (5 bases). V dropped 6 bases and J dropped 4 bases, with 10 bases sitting between them. Germline V gene sequence: CDR1 SEHNR, CDR2 FQNEAQ (reference sequence). The length of the CDR3 is 13 residues. CDR3 sequence: CASSFPGYNEQFF. CDR3 DNA sequence: TGTGCCAGCAGTTTCCCGGGGTACAATGAGCAGTTCTTC.